The following is a T cell receptor beta chain sequence with its context. As yet, its antigen is unknown. The data derive from a study of shared clonotypes between healthy human individuals. CD45RO negativity and positive selection for CCR7 defined naive CD8 cells, a population that excluded terminally differentiated effector memory CD45RA+ cells. Germline trimming cut 5 bases from V and 2 bases from J; bases unmatched to any gene: 6. The V gene's germline CDR1 is SNHLY and CDR2 FYNNEI. The CDR3 is 16 residues long. Deep was the level at which the assay was run. Here immunoSEQ multiplex PCR was the method, and the copy in TCRdb shows in-frame clones only, minus some. Of 1.5 million to 2.5 million clones in the sample, about 95% were seen once. Study-level findings and limits: Estimated clonotype richness was generally higher in naive than memory subsets. Generation probability values for non-shared clonotypes were lower than those for clonotypes shared by all four donors.

Sample: naive CD8+ T cells sorted from blood. J is TRBJ1-6 and V is TRBV2, with TRBD1 matching over 7 bases. The clonotype comes from a man aged 18 to 29 in good health. CDR3 residues: CASSQTGEAYNSPLHF. CDR3 bases: TGTGCCAGCAGTCAAACAGGGGAGGCCTATAATTCACCCCTCCACTTT.